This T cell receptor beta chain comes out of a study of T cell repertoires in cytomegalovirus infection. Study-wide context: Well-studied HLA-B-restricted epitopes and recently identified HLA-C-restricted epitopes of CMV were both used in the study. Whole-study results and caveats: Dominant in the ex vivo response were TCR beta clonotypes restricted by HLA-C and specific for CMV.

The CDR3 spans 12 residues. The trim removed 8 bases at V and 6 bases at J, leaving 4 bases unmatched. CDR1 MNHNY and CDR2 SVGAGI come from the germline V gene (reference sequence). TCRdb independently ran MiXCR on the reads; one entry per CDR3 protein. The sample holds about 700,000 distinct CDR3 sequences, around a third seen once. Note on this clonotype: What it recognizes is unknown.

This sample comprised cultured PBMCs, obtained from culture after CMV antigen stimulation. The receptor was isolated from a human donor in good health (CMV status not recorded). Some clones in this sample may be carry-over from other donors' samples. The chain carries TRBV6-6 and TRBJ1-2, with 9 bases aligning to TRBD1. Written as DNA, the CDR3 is TGTGCCAGCCTAACAGGGGGCGATGGCTACACCTTC. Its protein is CASLTGGDGYTF.